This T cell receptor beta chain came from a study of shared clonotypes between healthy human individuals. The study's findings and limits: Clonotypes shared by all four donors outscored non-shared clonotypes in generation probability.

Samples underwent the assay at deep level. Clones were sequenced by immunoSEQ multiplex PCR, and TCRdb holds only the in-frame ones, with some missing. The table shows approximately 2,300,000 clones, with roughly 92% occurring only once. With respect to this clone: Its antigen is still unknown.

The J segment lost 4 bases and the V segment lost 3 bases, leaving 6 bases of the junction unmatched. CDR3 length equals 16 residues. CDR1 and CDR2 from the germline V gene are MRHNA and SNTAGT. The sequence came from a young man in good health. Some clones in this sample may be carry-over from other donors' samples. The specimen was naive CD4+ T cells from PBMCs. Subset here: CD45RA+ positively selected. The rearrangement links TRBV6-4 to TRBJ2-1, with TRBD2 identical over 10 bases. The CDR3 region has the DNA TGTGCCAGCAGTGAGTTCCGGACTAGCGGTTACAATGAGCAGTTCTTC. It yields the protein CASSEFRTSGYNEQFF.